The 20 T cell receptor beta chains below all came from one sample that was sequenced in a study of radiotherapy plus CTLA-4 blockade in lung cancer. Only in-frame clones appear in the TCRdb table, and some are missing; sequencing was by immunoSEQ multiplex PCR. This table has 85,000 to 130,000 clones, about 84% appearing once. The sequences come from peripheral blood, collected from a patient treated with radiotherapy plus ipilimumab. The origin of the receptors is a human donor with non-small cell lung cancer that progressed on radiotherapy plus ipilimumab. Some clones in this sample may be carry-over from other donors' samples.

The chain employs TRBV19 and TRBJ1-5, with unresolved D. V lost 1 base, J lost 6 bases, and 7 bases lay in between. The CDR3 length is 13 residues. Germline loops: CDR1 LNHDA, CDR2 SQIVND (reference sequence). This chain's CDR3 is CASSIGGVQPQHF. CDR3 bases: TGTGCCAGTAGTATAGGGGGTGTTCAGCCCCAGCATTTT.

V usage is TRBV28 and J usage is TRBJ1-2; tentative D call: TRBD1 (6 bases). This CDR3 is built from 13 residues. The V end was cut by 4 bases, the J end by 8 bases, with 14 bases between. Looked up from germline, CDR1 is MDHEN and CDR2 is SYDVKM. The DNA for the CDR3 is TGTGCCAGCAGTTCCTCAGGGGAATCGGGCTACACCTTC. This sequence encodes CASSSSGESGYTF.

This clone was seen a few times. This sequence joins TRBV5-1 and TRBJ2-1; 11 nucleotides agree with TRBD1. The CDR3 loop spans 16 amino acids. Looked up from germline, CDR1 is SGHRS and CDR2 is YFSETQ. With 0 bases clipped from V and 6 bases from J, the junction kept 5 bases outside the gene matches. CDR3 sequence: CASSLASGTGGNEQFF. CDR3 sequence (DNA): TGCGCCAGCAGCTTGGCCTCCGGGACAGGGGGCAATGAGCAGTTCTTC.

This clone has just one count. The CDR3 region has the DNA TGTGCCAGCAGCCAAGGACTAGCGGGGTACTACGAGCAGTACTTC. It yields the protein CASSQGLAGYYEQYF. The rearrangement uses TRBV5-6 and TRBJ2-7, with 12 bases that match TRBD2. Losses at the gene ends were 4 bases for V and 3 bases for J; bases not matched to a gene: 5. This CDR3 contains 15 residues. Germline lookup yields CDR1 SGHDT and CDR2 YYEEEE. Looking up the rest from reference TRBV5-6 and TRBJ2-7 gives the full variable domain: DAGVTQSPTHLIKTRGQQVTLRCSPKSGHDTVSWYQQALGQGPQFIFQYYEEEERQRGNFPDRFSGHQFPNYSSELNVNALLLGDSALYLCASSQGLAGYYEQYFGPGTRLTVT.

This sequence joins TRBV7-9 and TRBJ2-7, with D tentatively TRBD2 (6 bases). V was clipped by 5 bases and J by 1 base, with 15 bases between them. The CDR3 is made up of 15 amino acids. Germline CDR1 reads SEHNR; CDR2 reads FQNEAQ (reference sequence). The DNA for the CDR3 is TGTGCCAGCAGCCCCCGGGGGATCGGGTCCTACGAGCAGTACTTC. It codes for CASSPRGIGSYEQYF.

The chain carries TRBV4-2 and TRBJ1-2, with TRBD1 matching over 9 bases. The CDR3 has 14 residues. CDR1 and CDR2 from the germline V gene are LGHNA and YNFKEQ. Trimming at V came to 1 base and at J to 7 bases, leaving 4 bases not matched to a gene. The CDR3 nucleotides read TGTGCCAGCAGCCAAGCCGGGACAGGGCCTGGCTACACCTTC. Encoded protein: CASSQAGTGPGYTF.

The table lists this clone with a few counts. This chain joins TRBV7-2 and TRBJ1-2; a possible D gene is TRBD1 (5 bases). This CDR3 is built from 14 residues. Deletions cut 5 bases from V and 7 bases from J, with 17 bases between. In germline, CDR1 is SGHTA, CDR2 FQGNSA. CDR3 sequence: CASSPQNGGAGYTF. CDR3 coding DNA: TGTGCCAGCAGCCCCCAAAATGGGGGTGCTGGCTACACCTTC.

V and J are TRBV5-1 and TRBJ2-2; 8 nucleotides agree with TRBD1. V gave up 5 bases and J gave up 6 bases; unmatched junction bases: 6. The CDR3 runs to 14 residues. Germline CDR1 and CDR2: SGHRS and YFSETQ. The CDR3 region is CASRTEQGAGELFF. CDR3 sequence (DNA): TGCGCCAGCAGAACCGAACAGGGGGCCGGGGAGCTGTTTTTT.

The rearrangement joins TRBV4-3 to TRBJ2-2; 9 nucleotides match TRBD2. The CDR3 has 18 residues. In germline, CDR1 is LGHNA, CDR2 YSLEER. The V and J ends lost 0 bases and 4 bases, in that order; junction bases with no gene match: 9. The CDR3: CASSQDLLRGGLTGELFF. As DNA, the CDR3 is TGCGCCAGCAGCCAAGATTTGTTGCGGGGGGGCCTCACCGGGGAGCTGTTTTTT.

The chain employs TRBV28 and TRBJ2-7; 10 bases are shared with TRBD1. In germline, CDR1 is MDHEN, CDR2 SYDVKM. V lost 0 bases to trimming and J lost 3 bases; unmatched junction nucleotides: 5. The CDR3 is made up of 16 amino acids. The CDR3 region is CASSLWGDRGSYEQYF. The DNA of the CDR3 is TGTGCCAGCAGTTTATGGGGGGACAGGGGAAGCTACGAGCAGTACTTC.

The chain uses TRBV23-1 and TRBJ1-5; the D gene is possibly TRBD1 (6 bases). TRBV23-1 is known as an ORF, though its function is uncertain. The germline V and J ends were trimmed by 2 bases and 1 base, with 21 bases remaining between them. The CDR3 length is 19 residues. CDR3 sequence: CASSQARDTSIKSNQPQHF. DNA of the CDR3: TGCGCCAGCAGTCAAGCTAGGGACACTTCGATTAAGAGCAATCAGCCCCAGCATTTT.

The chain combines TRBV11-2 with TRBJ1-1, with D possibly matching TRBD1 (5 bases). In germline, CDR1 is SGHAT, CDR2 FQNNGV. Trimming took off 1 base at V and 11 bases at J, with 14 bases between the two ends. This CDR3 has 13 residues. CDR3 residues: CASSLVPGQTAFF. CDR3 DNA: TGTGCCAGCAGCTTAGTGCCGGGGCAGACGGCTTTCTTT.

The V gene is TRBV2, the J gene TRBJ2-3, with 7 bases matching TRBD2. The CDR3 extends over 20 amino acids. The V segment lost 5 bases and the J segment 0 bases; nucleotides outside the gene matches: 20. Germline V gene sequence: CDR1 SNHLY, CDR2 FYNNEI. The CDR3 DNA reads TGTGCCAGCAGTCCCCCCGAAGGCCTTCCTAGCGGCCCTAGCACAGATACGCAGTATTTT. As protein: CASSPPEGLPSGPSTDTQYF.

The chain couples TRBV6-6 to TRBJ2-1; 10 nucleotides line up with TRBD2. Germline CDR1 and CDR2: MNHNY and SVGAGI (reference sequence). The V segment lost 1 base and the J segment 7 bases; nucleotides outside the gene matches: 4. The length of the CDR3 is 15 residues. The CDR3 spells CASSYLTSGVNEQFF. Here the CDR3 DNA reads TGTGCCAGCAGTTACTTAACTAGCGGGGTGAATGAGCAGTTCTTC.

This chain links TRBV27 with TRBJ1-1; 7 nucleotides line up with TRBD1. Germline V gene data show CDR1 as MNHEY and CDR2 as SMNVEV (reference sequence). The CDR3 sequence is 15 residues long. V gave up 2 bases and J gave up 4 bases; unmatched junction bases: 7. The CDR3 sequence is CASSLTAGGLTEAFF. CDR3 in DNA: TGTGCCAGCAGTTTAACGGCAGGGGGGCTCACTGAAGCTTTCTTT.

The V and J genes are TRBV18 and TRBJ1-1, with TRBD1 identical over 9 bases. This CDR3 region has 15 residues. Germline lookup yields CDR1 KGHSH and CDR2 LQKENI. V was pared by 4 bases and J by 5 bases, with 8 bases of the junction left unmatched. The chain's CDR3 is CASSRGTGYLTEAFF. The DNA for the CDR3 is TGTGCCAGCTCACGGGGGACAGGGTATTTGACTGAAGCTTTCTTT.

The chain carries TRBV28 and TRBJ1-5, with TRBD1 as a possible D gene (5 bases). Germline loops: CDR1 MDHEN, CDR2 SYDVKM. V lost 1 base and J lost 2, with 9 bases in between. The CDR3 length is 15 residues. The CDR3 coding sequence is TGTGCCAGCAGTTTATTAGAGGGACGCAATCAGCCCCAGCATTTT. This codes for CASSLLEGRNQPQHF.

This clone has only a few counts. The chain links TRBV28 to TRBJ2-3, with D perhaps matching TRBD2 (5 bases). This CDR3 region has 16 residues. The V and J ends lost 3 bases and 0 bases respectively, with 13 bases between them. Germline CDR1 MDHEN, CDR2 SYDVKM. DNA for the CDR3: TGTGCCAGCAGTTTTTTAGGTTCGGGGAGCACAGATACGCAGTATTTT. It codes for CASSFLGSGSTDTQYF.

This rearrangement joins TRBV4-2 to TRBJ2-1; TRBD2 matches 8 bases. After removal of 3 bases from V and 2 bases from J, the junction contained 6 bases not matched to a gene. This CDR3 region has 16 residues. In germline, CDR1 is LGHNA, CDR2 YNFKEQ. The CDR3 protein is CASSHQRGGTYNEQFF. In nucleotides, the CDR3 is TGTGCCAGCAGCCATCAACGGGGGGGGACCTACAATGAGCAGTTCTTC.

The gene calls are TRBV4-2 and TRBJ2-7; D perhaps matches TRBD2 (5 bases). This CDR3 comprises 15 residues. V was trimmed by 0 bases and J by 6 bases, leaving 15 bases between them. The germline CDR1 and CDR2 sequences are LGHNA and YNFKEQ. CDR3 amino acids: CASSQDFSSSFEQYF. The CDR3 nucleotides read TGTGCCAGCAGCCAAGATTTTTCTAGCAGTTTCGAGCAGTACTTC.